The present entry profiles one TCR beta chain with its context. The antigen remains undetermined. These data are taken from a study of T cell responses to AZD1222 COVID-19 vaccine. Using immunoSEQ multiplex PCR, the repertoire was profiled, and TCRdb retains in-frame clones only, with some absent. The sample has roughly 80,000 clones, about 89% seen once. Notes on the study in general: The number of AZD1222 recipients seropositive at baseline was only 5 to 7.

V was shortened by 6 bases and J by 3 bases, with 30 bases between the two germline ends. The CDR3 consists of 21 residues. The germline V gene encodes CDR1 MDHEN and CDR2 SYDVKM. The chain couples TRBV28 to TRBJ1-6; D unresolved. The specimen comprised peripheral blood, sampled on day 0 of MenACWY control vaccination. The clonotype comes from an adult in good health. CDR3 DNA sequence: TGTGCCAGCAGCCTTTATGATCCCAGGCTCGGCGCTAGCGACTATAATTCACCCCTCCACTTT. Translated, it gives CASSLYDPRLGASDYNSPLHF.